The source of this T cell receptor (beta chain) is a study of preoperative IRX-2 immunotherapy in early breast cancer. Treatment indicated: preoperative locoregional IRX-2 cytokine immunotherapy. This phase Ib study tested locoregional IRX-2 cytokine immunotherapy given before surgery. Profiled with immunoSEQ multiplex PCR; TCRdb holds only in-frame clones, not every one. The data contain fewer than 70,000 clones, roughly 95% of them singletons. The V gene's germline CDR1 is LNHNV and CDR2 YYDKDF (reference sequence). The CDR3 spans 15 residues. Trimming took 3 bases from V and 4 from J, leaving 12 bases between them.

The source is a human donor with breast cancer. The gene calls are TRBV15 and TRBJ1-4, with D possibly matching TRBD1 (5 bases). This sample was taken from a patient treated with IRX-2 immunotherapy. As DNA, the CDR3 is TGTGCCACCAGCAGGGGACCGGGAAGTAATGAAAAACTGTTTTTT. This codes for CATSRGPGSNEKLFF.